This TCR beta chain derives from a study of identical twins. Notes on the study in general: Alpha sequences out of frame and shared by twins had excess low generation probability. Beta clonotypes that were abundant in cord blood contained fewer insertions, a pattern absent from memory repertoires.

As to this clonotype: Its antigen is currently unknown.

The CDR3 length is 13 residues. Between the trimmed V and J ends, which lost 3 bases and 2 bases, there was a span of 10 bases. Germline CDR1 reads DFQATT; CDR2 reads SNEGSKA (reference sequence). TCRdb fed the 5' RACE reads into MiXCR, producing one record per CDR3 protein. In the table there are 1.5 million to 2 million distinct CDR3 sequences, under 35% of which are singletons. All donors comprised healthy Caucasians. Sample: cord blood. The V call is TRBV20-1, the J call TRBJ1-2, with D maybe TRBD1 (5 bases). This TCR came from a newborn girl in good health. The chain's CDR3 is CSASPEGNYGYTF. The CDR3 nucleotides read TGCAGTGCTAGCCCGGAGGGGAACTATGGCTACACCTTC.